The clone carrying this TCR beta chain has a handful of counts. The source of the sample is a study of patients and donors after allogeneic stem cell transplantation. TCRdb re-called the RT-PCR reads through MiXCR, storing one row per CDR3 protein. The table shows about 400,000 distinct CDR3 sequences, with under 20% occurring only once. The TCR was taken from a human donor who was either an allogeneic HSCT recipient or a stem cell or donor lymphocyte infusion donor (not recorded which). It is not recorded whose cells these are; they may come from a transplant donor. Sequencing input: blood, either unsorted or a sorted T cell fraction (not recorded which).

CDR3 region: CASSSNPPGYEQYF. CDR3 bases: TGTGCCAGCAGCTCCAACCCCCCAGGGTACGAGCAGTACTTC. The chain recombines TRBV5-5 with TRBJ2-7; TRBD1 might be the D (5 bases). The CDR3 length is 14 residues. Germline V gives CDR1 SGHKS, CDR2 YYEKEE (reference sequence). V was clipped by 3 bases and J by 4 bases, with 14 bases between them. Using reference TRBV5-5 and TRBJ2-7 for the parts outside the CDR3, the full variable domain is DAGVTQSPTHLIKTRGQQVTLRCSPISGHKSVSWYQQVLGQGPQFIFQYYEKEERGRGNFPDRFSARQFPNYSSELNVNALLLGDSALYLCASSSNPPGYEQYFGPGTRLTVT.